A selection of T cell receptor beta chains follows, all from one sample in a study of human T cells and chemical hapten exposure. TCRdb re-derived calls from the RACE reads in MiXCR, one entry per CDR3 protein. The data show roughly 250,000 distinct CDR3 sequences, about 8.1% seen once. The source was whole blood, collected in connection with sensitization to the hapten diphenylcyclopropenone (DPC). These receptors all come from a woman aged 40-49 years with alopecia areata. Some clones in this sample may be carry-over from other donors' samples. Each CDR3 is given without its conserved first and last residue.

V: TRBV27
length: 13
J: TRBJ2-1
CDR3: ASSLVLATYNEQF

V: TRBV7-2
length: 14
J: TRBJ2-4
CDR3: ASSRDRGLAKNIQY

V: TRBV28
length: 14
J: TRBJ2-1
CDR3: ASSNQQGTVYNEQF

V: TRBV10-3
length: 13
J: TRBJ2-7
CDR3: AISASPGLGNEQY

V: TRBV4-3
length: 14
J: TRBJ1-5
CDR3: ASSQDYKGGYQPQH

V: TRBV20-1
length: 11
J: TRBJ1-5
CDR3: SARGGRYQPQH

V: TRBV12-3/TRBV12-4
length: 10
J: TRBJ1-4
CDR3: ASRGLDSKLF

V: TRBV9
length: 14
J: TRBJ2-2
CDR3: ASSVAGFANTGELF

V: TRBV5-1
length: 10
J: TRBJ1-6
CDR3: ASSPDNSPLH

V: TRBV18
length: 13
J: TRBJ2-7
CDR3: ASSPSGSSTYEQY

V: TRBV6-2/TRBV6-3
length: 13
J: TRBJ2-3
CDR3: ASSGGQGSTGTQY

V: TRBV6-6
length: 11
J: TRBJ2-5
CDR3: ASTGTSGQTQY

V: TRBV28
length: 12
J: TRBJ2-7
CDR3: ASSLIRQDYEQY

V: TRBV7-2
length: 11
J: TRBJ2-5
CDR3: ASSFAGSGSQY

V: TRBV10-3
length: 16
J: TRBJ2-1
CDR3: AIRRGLAGGPAGDEQF

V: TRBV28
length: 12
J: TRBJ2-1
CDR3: ASSFRKTNNEQF

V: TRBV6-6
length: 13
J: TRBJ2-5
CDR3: ASSYSTSGMETQY

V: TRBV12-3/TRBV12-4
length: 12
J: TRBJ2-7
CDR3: ASRHRDSSYEQY

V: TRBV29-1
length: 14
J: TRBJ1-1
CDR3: SVDALAGALNTEAF

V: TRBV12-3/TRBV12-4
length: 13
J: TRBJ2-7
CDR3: ASSREDRGSYEQY

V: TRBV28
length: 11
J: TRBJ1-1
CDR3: ASRPGQGTEAF

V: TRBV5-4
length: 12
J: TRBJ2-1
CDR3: ASSPGVTANEQF

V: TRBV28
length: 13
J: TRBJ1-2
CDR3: ASSSGAGQDYGYT

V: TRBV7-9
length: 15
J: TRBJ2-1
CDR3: ASSSLGLREGQYEQF

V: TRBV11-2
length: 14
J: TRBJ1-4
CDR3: ASSNRQGPTNEKLF

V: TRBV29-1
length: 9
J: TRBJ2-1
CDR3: SVERGHGQF

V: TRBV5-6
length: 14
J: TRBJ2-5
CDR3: ASSLSSGRAQETQY

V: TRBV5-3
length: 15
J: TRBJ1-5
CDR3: ARSSTGDSSSNQPQH

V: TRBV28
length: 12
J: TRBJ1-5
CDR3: ASRRQGGNQPQH

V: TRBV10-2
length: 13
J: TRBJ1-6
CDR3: ASRIPQGHGSPLH

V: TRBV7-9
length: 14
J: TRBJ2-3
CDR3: ASSDIRRPSTDTQY

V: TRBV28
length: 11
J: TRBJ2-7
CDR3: ASLRQDSYEQY

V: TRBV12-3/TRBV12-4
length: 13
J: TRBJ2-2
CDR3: ASSSRGWNTGELF

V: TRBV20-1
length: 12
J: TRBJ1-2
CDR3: SARTAVGRYGYT

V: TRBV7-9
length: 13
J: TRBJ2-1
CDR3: ASSLVGTSNNEQF